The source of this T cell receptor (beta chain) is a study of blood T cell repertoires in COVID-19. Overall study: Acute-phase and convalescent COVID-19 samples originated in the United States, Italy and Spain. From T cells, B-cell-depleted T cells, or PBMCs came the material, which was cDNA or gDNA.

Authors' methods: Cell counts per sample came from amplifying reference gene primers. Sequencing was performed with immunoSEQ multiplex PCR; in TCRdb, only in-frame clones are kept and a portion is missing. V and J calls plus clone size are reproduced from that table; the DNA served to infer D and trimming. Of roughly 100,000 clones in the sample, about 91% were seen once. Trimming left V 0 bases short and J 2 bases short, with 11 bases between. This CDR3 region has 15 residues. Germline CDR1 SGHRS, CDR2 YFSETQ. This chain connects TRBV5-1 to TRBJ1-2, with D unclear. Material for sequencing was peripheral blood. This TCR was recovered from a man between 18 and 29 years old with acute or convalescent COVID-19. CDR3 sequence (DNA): TGCGCCAGCAGCTTGGTTTTGGGCAGAAACTATGGCTACACCTTC. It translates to CASSLVLGRNYGYTF.